The rows below give T cell receptor beta chains drawn from one sample of a study of persistence of HIV-infected CD4 T cells. Produced via immunoSEQ multiplex PCR; TCRdb's table is partial and in-frame only. The table has just under 20,000 clones, approximately 80% seen once; the top ten hold almost 7%. Antigen specificity for these receptors is unknown. Sequencing was performed on CD4+ T cells sorted from PBMCs after approximately 18-hour stimulation, taken from a patient who received antiretroviral therapy. All receptors come from an adult man with HIV who was CMV-seropositive. Each CDR3 is given with its conserved first and last residue. Fields, in order: J gene, clone size, V gene, CDR3 length, D gene, CDR3 protein, CDR3 DNA. The D gene is left open where the match is weak. The size entry is marked missing in some rows and otherwise reads once, few, many or a size class.

TRBJ1-1	-	TRBV6-5	13	-	CASSPRTKTEAFF	TGTGCCAGCAGTCCTCGAACCAAAACTGAAGCTTTCTTT
TRBJ1-2	few	TRBV5-4	16	-	CASSLVSTGANYGYTF	TGTGCCAGCAGCTTGGTGAGCACGGGGGCTAACTATGGCTACACCTTC
TRBJ2-7	-	TRBV5-4	14	-	CASSLEHSAYEQYF	TGTGCCAGCAGCTTGGAACATTCCGCCTACGAGCAGTACTTC
TRBJ1-2	few	TRBV3-1/TRBV3-2	13	TRBD1	CASSQGDRGGYTF	TGTGCCAGCAGCCAAGGGGACAGAGGGGGCTACACCTTC
TRBJ1-5	-	TRBV6-5	15	-	CASSYNGVWNQPQHF	TGTGCCAGCAGTTACAACGGGGTTTGGAATCAGCCCCAGCATTTT
TRBJ2-3	-	TRBV11-3	17	TRBD1	CASSARLGDRVTDTQYF	TGTGCCAGCAGCGCCCGCCTCGGGGACAGGGTAACAGATACGCAGTATTTT
TRBJ1-1	-	TRBV7-8	13	-	CASSLGGTTEAFF	TGTGCCAGCAGCTTGGGGGGTACCACTGAAGCTTTCTTT
TRBJ1-3	-	TRBV7-3	13	-	CASSQQGSNTIYF	TGTGCCAGCAGCCAACAGGGAAGCAACACCATATATTTT
TRBJ2-3	-	TRBV15	16	-	CATSRDQGGAADTQYF	TGTGCCACCAGCAGAGATCAAGGGGGGGCGGCAGATACGCAGTATTTT
TRBJ1-1	-	TRBV29-1	14	-	CSVSFGTEITEAFF	TGCAGCGTTTCCTTTGGAACAGAGATCACTGAAGCTTTCTTT
TRBJ1-2	few	TRBV2	15	-	CASRPGAISNYGYTF	TGTGCCAGCAGGCCGGGGGCTATTTCCAATTATGGCTACACCTTC
TRBJ1-4	once	TRBV6-5	15	TRBD1	CASSLRQGRWEKLFF	TGTGCCAGCAGTCTTCGACAGGGGCGATGGGAAAAACTGTTTTTT
TRBJ2-3	-	TRBV5-1	15	-	CASSLGVAPTDTQYF	TGCGCCAGCAGCTTGGGGGTAGCTCCCACAGATACGCAGTATTTT